The 27 T cell receptor beta chains reported below all come from one sample, sequenced in a study of blood T cell repertoires in COVID-19. The repertoire was sequenced with immunoSEQ multiplex PCR; TCRdb's copy has only in-frame clones and lacks some. Among some 50,000 clones listed, over 90% were seen once. The sequenced sample consisted of peripheral blood. These receptors originate from a man in his 60s with COVID-19, enrolled during active disease.

The chain links TRBV20-1 to TRBJ1-1; possibly TRBD1 for D (6 bases). V was pared by 6 bases and J by 4 bases, with 9 bases between. In germline, CDR1 is DFQATT, CDR2 SNEGSKA (reference sequence). The CDR3 spans 11 residues. The CDR3 bases are TGCAGTGCCCCAGGGGTCACTGAAGCTTTCTTT. It is translated as CSAPGVTEAFF.

In this sample, this clone turned up once. The V call is TRBV2, the J call TRBJ1-6; D ambiguous. This CDR3 has 14 amino acids. Germline V CDR1 and CDR2: SNHLY, FYNNEI. V was cut by 7 bases and J by 3 bases, with 10 bases left in between. The CDR3 spells CASNGRDYNSPLHF. The DNA for the CDR3 is TGTGCCAGCAACGGACGGGACTATAATTCACCCCTCCACTTT. The whole variable domain, filled in from reference TRBV2 and TRBJ1-6, reads EPEVTQTPSHQVTQMGQEVILRCVPISNHLYFYWYRQILGQKVEFLVSFYNNEISEKSEIFDDQFSVERPDGSNFTLKIRSTKLEDSAMYFCASNGRDYNSPLHFGNGTRLTVT.

This rearrangement joins TRBV27 to TRBJ2-1; 8 bases map to TRBD1. This CDR3 contains 16 residues. V gave up 5 bases and J gave up 2 bases; unmatched junction bases: 8. CDR1 MNHEY and CDR2 SMNVEV come from the germline V gene (reference sequence). The CDR3 DNA follows: TGTGCCAGCAGTCTCAAGACAGGGGCAACCTACAATGAGCAGTTCTTC. Amino acid sequence: CASSLKTGATYNEQFF.

The count of this clone is one. The V and J genes are TRBV2 and TRBJ1-5; 8 bases line up with TRBD1. This CDR3 has 13 amino acids. Germline V lookup: CDR1 SNHLY, CDR2 FYNNEI. The V gene end was trimmed by 4 bases and the J gene end by 6 bases; junction bases not matched to a gene: 2. The CDR3 loop reads CASSGTGRQPQHF. CDR3 sequence (DNA): TGTGCCAGCAGTGGGACAGGGCGTCAGCCCCAGCATTTT.

The chain joins TRBV20-1 to TRBJ1-6; D gene ambiguous. The V gene's germline CDR1 is DFQATT and CDR2 SNEGSKA (reference sequence). The CDR3 loop spans 15 amino acids. V was clipped by 3 bases and J by 0 bases, with 9 bases between them. CDR3 loop: CSASGPLSYNSPLHF. The CDR3 region has the DNA TGCAGTGCTAGTGGTCCACTCTCCTATAATTCACCCCTCCACTTT.

This sequence joins TRBV5-1 and TRBJ2-1; TRBD2 is a possible D gene (6 bases). V gave up 3 bases and J gave up 4 bases, with 17 bases separating them. This CDR3 region has 16 residues. Germline V gene lookup returns CDR1 SGHRS and CDR2 YFSETQ. In nucleotides, the CDR3 is TGCGCCAGCAGCTATTACTCCGGGACTCCGTACAATGAGCAGTTCTTC. Encoded protein: CASSYYSGTPYNEQFF.

The sample holds one count of this clone. The chain uses TRBV30 and TRBJ1-2, with D possibly TRBD1 on 6 matching bases. The CDR3 is made up of 11 amino acids. The V and J ends lost 3 bases and 4 bases respectively, with 6 bases between them. Germline assignment: CDR1 GTSNPN and CDR2 SVGIG (reference sequence). The CDR3 DNA reads TGTGCCTGGAGGGGGGCCTATGGCTACACCTTC. Amino acids: CAWRGAYGYTF.

This clone came up a few times. CDR3 coding DNA: TGCGCCAGCAGCGGACAGGGCTACGAGCAGTACTTC. Encoded protein: CASSGQGYEQYF. The chain has TRBV5-1 and TRBJ2-7, with 8 bases aligning to TRBD1. Germline V gene data show CDR1 as SGHRS and CDR2 as YFSETQ. With V trimmed by 4 bases and J by 3 bases, 0 bases remained unmatched. The CDR3 covers 12 residues.

The chain carries TRBV19 and TRBJ1-1, with D possibly being TRBD1 (5 bases). Trimming removed 5 bases at V and 6 bases at J, with 16 bases between. Germline assignment: CDR1 LNHDA and CDR2 SQIVND (reference sequence). CDR3 length: 14 residues. The DNA for the CDR3 is TGTGCCAGTAGTCACAGGACGGAAAACGCTGAAGCTTTCTTT. Translation: CASSHRTENAEAFF.

V and J are TRBV4-1 and TRBJ2-3; tentative D call: TRBD2 (5 bases). Trimming pared 3 bases from V and 3 bases from J, leaving 13 bases between. Looked up from germline, CDR1 is MGHRA and CDR2 is YSYEKL. The CDR3 covers 15 residues. CDR3 in amino acids: CASSHSGFGTDTQYF. CDR3 in DNA: TGCGCCAGCAGCCATTCGGGGTTCGGTACAGATACGCAGTATTTT.

The V gene is TRBV29-1, the J gene TRBJ2-2; 8 nucleotides match TRBD2. V was pared by 3 bases and J by 2 bases, with 14 bases of the junction left unmatched. This CDR3 is built from 18 residues. Germline CDR1 and CDR2: SQVTM and ANQGSEA. The CDR3 DNA reads TGCAGCGTTGATAGTCTTGGGTTAGGGACTAGTAACACCGGGGAGCTGTTTTTT. It specifies CSVDSLGLGTSNTGELFF.

The chain carries TRBV27 and TRBJ1-1; 9 nucleotides agree with TRBD1. V trimming: 10 bases; J trimming: 10 bases; junction bases outside the gene matches: 13. The V gene's germline CDR1 is MNHEY and CDR2 SMNVEV (reference sequence). The CDR3 loop spans 13 amino acids. CDR3 in DNA: TGTGCCACTTTTCCGGGACAGGGAGTGGGAGCTTTCTTT. Amino acid sequence: CATFPGQGVGAFF.

V is TRBV19 and J is TRBJ2-2; no clear D gene. Germline V gene lookup returns CDR1 LNHDA and CDR2 SQIVND (reference sequence). Trimming pared 4 bases from V and 0 bases from J, leaving 12 bases between. The CDR3 extends over 16 amino acids. As DNA, the CDR3 is TGTGCCAGTAGTAAGCGCGCCCCGGCGAACACCGGGGAGCTGTTTTTT. Translated: CASSKRAPANTGELFF.

The V call is TRBV19, the J call TRBJ1-5, with 7 positions matching TRBD1. The V segment lost 7 bases and the J segment 2 bases; nucleotides outside the gene matches: 5. Looked up from germline, CDR1 is LNHDA and CDR2 is SQIVND (reference sequence). The CDR3 consists of 14 residues. CDR3 sequence: CASMGTGGNQPQHF. For the CDR3, the DNA is TGTGCCAGTATGGGAACAGGGGGCAATCAGCCCCAGCATTTT.

The rearrangement links TRBV9 to TRBJ2-2, with D maybe TRBD1 (6 bases). CDR1 and CDR2 from the germline V gene are SGDLS and YYNGEE. V lost 0 bases and J 6 bases, leaving 15 bases between the germline ends. This CDR3 contains 16 residues. The CDR3 DNA follows: TGTGCCAGCAGCGTAGATCAGGGGTTCTTGGCCGGGGAGCTGTTTTTT. Its protein is CASSVDQGFLAGELFF.

The chain employs TRBV13 and TRBJ2-1, with unresolved D. The V and J ends lost 5 bases and 12 bases respectively, with 14 bases between them. Per the germline V gene, CDR1 is PRHDT and CDR2 is FYEKMQ (reference sequence). The CDR3 sequence is 12 residues long. The CDR3 DNA sequence: TGTGCCAGCAGCCGCAGGTACTTGGGGCAGTTCTTC. This gives the protein CASSRRYLGQFF.

The chain uses TRBV5-1 and TRBJ1-1; D possibly corresponds to TRBD1 (6 bases). The germline V and J ends were trimmed by 4 bases and 6 bases, with 13 bases remaining between them. The CDR3 runs to 13 residues. The V gene's germline CDR1 is SGHRS and CDR2 YFSETQ. CDR3 residues: CASSREGEAEAFF. The DNA for the CDR3 is TGCGCCAGCAGCCGTGAGGGGGAAGCTGAAGCTTTCTTT.

This chain links TRBV25-1 with TRBJ2-1; 9 nucleotides align to TRBD2. Unmatched junction bases numbered 10, after V lost 2 bases and J lost 2 bases. Germline assignment: CDR1 MGHDK and CDR2 SYGVNS. The CDR3 is made up of 18 amino acids. CDR3 in amino acids: CASSERGLAGVTYNEQFF. The CDR3 DNA follows: TGTGCCAGCAGTGAAAGGGGGTTAGCGGGAGTAACCTACAATGAGCAGTTCTTC.

In this sample, this clone turned up once. The rearrangement links TRBV19 to TRBJ1-4, with TRBD1 as a possible D gene (6 bases). CDR1 is LNHDA, CDR2 SQIVND, per germline (reference sequence). Trimming cost V 3 bases and J 7 bases, with 12 bases left between them. This CDR3 comprises 14 residues. CDR3 region: CASSMGQGSEKLFF. The CDR3 DNA is TGTGCCAGTAGTATGGGCCAGGGGAGTGAAAAACTGTTTTTT.

This chain links TRBV10-3 with TRBJ1-6; a weak D match, TRBD1 (6 bases). Per the germline V gene, CDR1 is ENHRY and CDR2 is SYGVKD. V lost 11 bases and J lost 6, with 14 bases in between. CDR3 length: 13 amino acids. CDR3 sequence (DNA): TGTGCCGGAACGGGGGGGCCTAATTCACCCCTCCACTTT. This sequence encodes CAGTGGPNSPLHF.

This clone was observed a single time. This rearrangement joins TRBV7-2 to TRBJ1-2; tentatively, D is TRBD1 (5 bases). V lost 0 bases and J 4 bases, leaving 12 bases between the germline ends. The CDR3 is 15 amino acids. Germline CDR1 SGHTA, CDR2 FQGNSA. The CDR3 is CASSLAGRDSYGYTF. The CDR3 DNA follows: TGTGCCAGCAGCTTAGCGGGCAGGGATTCCTATGGCTACACCTTC.

The chain employs TRBV11-2 and TRBJ1-2, with a weak D call TRBD1 (6 bases). V shed 6 bases and J shed 4 bases, with 12 bases lying between them. This CDR3 has 13 residues. The germline V gene has CDR1 SGHAT and CDR2 FQNNGV. CDR3 DNA: TGTGCCAGCAGTTTAAGACAGGTCTATGGCTACACCTTC. This translates into CASSLRQVYGYTF.

Comments on this clone: The junction does not match germline at one end; this may be a read error. The chain combines TRBV7-7 with TRBJ2-1; TRBD2 might be the D (5 bases). This CDR3 has 13 amino acids. The germline V gene has CDR1 SSHAT and CDR2 FNYEAQ (reference sequence). The CDR3 sequence: CASSLGLADEQFF. CDR3 sequence (DNA): TGTGCTAGCAGCTTAGGGCTAGCCGATGAGCAGTTCTTC.

The DNA of the CDR3 is TGTGCCAGCAGCGTAGTGGCAGGACTCGAGCAGTACTTC. Its protein product is CASSVVAGLEQYF. The chain is built from TRBV9 and TRBJ2-7; possibly TRBD2 for D (5 bases). Germline assignment: CDR1 SGDLS and CDR2 YYNGEE. Trimming left V 0 bases short and J 6 bases short, with 10 bases between. CDR3 size: 13 residues.

The chain joins TRBV28 to TRBJ1-5, with 11 bases aligning to TRBD1. This CDR3 contains 14 residues. V shed 5 bases and J 4 bases; nucleotides not matched to a gene: 1. CDR1 MDHEN and CDR2 SYDVKM come from the germline V gene. The CDR3 DNA is TGTGCCAGCAGTGGGACAGGGGGTAATCAGCCCCAGCATTTT. Amino acid sequence: CASSGTGGNQPQHF.

The sample holds a few counts of this clone. This chain links TRBV7-2 with TRBJ1-5; 7 bases align to TRBD1. Unmatched junction bases numbered 7, after V lost 4 bases and J lost 1 base. The CDR3 runs 16 residues. CDR1 is SGHTA, CDR2 FQGNSA, per germline. The CDR3 sequence: CASSSTTGLSNQPQHF. CDR3 DNA sequence: TGTGCCAGCAGCTCAACGACAGGGTTGAGCAATCAGCCCCAGCATTTT.

The gene calls are TRBV18 and TRBJ2-7, with D tentatively TRBD2 (6 bases). The CDR3 runs to 14 residues. Trimming left V 6 bases short and J 9 bases short, with 21 bases between. In germline, CDR1 is KGHSH, CDR2 LQKENI. CDR3 in amino acids: CASSMASERAAQYF. In DNA, the CDR3 is TGTGCCAGCTCCATGGCTAGCGAGCGGGCCGCGCAGTACTTC. The full variable domain, its missing parts supplied by reference TRBV18 and TRBJ2-7, is NAGVMQNPRHLVRRRGQEARLRCSPMKGHSHVYWYRQLPEEGLKFMVYLQKENIIDESGMPKERFSAEFPKEGPSILRIQQVVRGDSAAYFCASSMASERAAQYFGPGTRLTVT.